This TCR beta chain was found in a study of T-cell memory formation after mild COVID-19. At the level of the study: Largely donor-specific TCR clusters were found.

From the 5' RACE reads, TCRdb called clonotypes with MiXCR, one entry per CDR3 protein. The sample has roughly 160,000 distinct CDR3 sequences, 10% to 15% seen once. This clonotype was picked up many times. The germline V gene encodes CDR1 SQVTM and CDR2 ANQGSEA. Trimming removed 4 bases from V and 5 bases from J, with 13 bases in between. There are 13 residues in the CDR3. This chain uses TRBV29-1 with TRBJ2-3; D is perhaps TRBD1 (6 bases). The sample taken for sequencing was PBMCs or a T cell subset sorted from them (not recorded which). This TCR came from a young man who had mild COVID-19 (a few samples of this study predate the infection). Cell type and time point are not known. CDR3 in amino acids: CSVVRGAEDTQYF. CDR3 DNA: TGCAGCGTTGTCAGGGGCGCCGAAGATACGCAGTATTTT.